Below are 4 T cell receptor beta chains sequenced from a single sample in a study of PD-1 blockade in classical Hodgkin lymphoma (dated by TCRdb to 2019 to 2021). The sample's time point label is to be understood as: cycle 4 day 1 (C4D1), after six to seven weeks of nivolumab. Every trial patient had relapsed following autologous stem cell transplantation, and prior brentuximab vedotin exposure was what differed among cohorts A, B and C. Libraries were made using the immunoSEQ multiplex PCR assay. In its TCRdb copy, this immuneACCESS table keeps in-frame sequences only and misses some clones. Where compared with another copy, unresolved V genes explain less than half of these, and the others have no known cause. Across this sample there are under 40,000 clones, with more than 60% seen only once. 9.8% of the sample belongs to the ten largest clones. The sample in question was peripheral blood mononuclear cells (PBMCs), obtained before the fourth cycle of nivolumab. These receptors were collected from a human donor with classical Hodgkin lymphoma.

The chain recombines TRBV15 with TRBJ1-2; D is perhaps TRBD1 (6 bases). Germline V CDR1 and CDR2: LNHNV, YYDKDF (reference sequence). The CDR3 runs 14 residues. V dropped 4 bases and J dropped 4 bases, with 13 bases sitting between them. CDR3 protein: CATSTQGGSYGYTF. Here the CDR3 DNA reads TGTGCCACCAGCACCCAAGGGGGGTCCTATGGCTACACCTTC.

Here the CDR3 reads CASSLRQQTYEQYF. CDR3 nucleotide sequence: TGTGCCAGCAGCCTGAGACAGCAGACCTACGAGCAGTACTTC. The rearrangement uses TRBV7-8 and TRBJ2-7, with D maybe TRBD1 (5 bases). V was clipped by 5 bases and J by 2 bases, with 13 bases between them. Germline V gives CDR1 SGHVS, CDR2 FQNEAQ. The CDR3 runs 14 residues.

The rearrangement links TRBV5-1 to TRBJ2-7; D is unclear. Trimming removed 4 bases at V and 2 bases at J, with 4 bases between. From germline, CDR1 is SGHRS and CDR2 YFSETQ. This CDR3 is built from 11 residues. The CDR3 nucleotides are TGCGCCAGCAGCGAGACCTACGAGCAGTACTTC. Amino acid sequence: CASSETYEQYF.

The DNA of the CDR3 is TGTGCCAGTAGTTCCCGGGACAGGGGTAGAGGCTACACCTTC. Amino acids: CASSSRDRGRGYTF. V usage is TRBV19 and J usage is TRBJ1-2; 10 bases agree with TRBD1. Germline-derived CDR1 and CDR2 are LNHDA and SQIVND (reference sequence). V shed 5 bases and J 8 bases; nucleotides not matched to a gene: 8. The CDR3 loop spans 14 amino acids.